This T cell receptor (beta chain) is drawn from a study of Graves' ophthalmopathy and Graves' hyperthyroidism. Study findings and constraints: In blood, most expanded thyroid clonotypes above 0.001 frequency were also detected.

There are a few counts of this clonotype. Its antigen is not identified. Amplified TCR beta CDR3 regions were obtained using RNA transcripts as template. The first round was an RT-PCR with HTBI primers, and the second round was a multiplex PCR. One entry per CDR3 protein, called by TCRdb with MiXCR from the multiplex PCR reads. This sample yields roughly 700,000 distinct CDR3 sequences, of which roughly 40% are seen a single time; 44% belongs to the top ten. Ophthalmopathic donors had moderate-to-severe activity, CAS ≥3 and NOSPECS ≥4, with disease that had lasted under 3 months. A volume of 9.5 to 10 ml of fresh peripheral blood supplied the PBMCs. The CDR3 has 14 residues. The V and J ends lost 3 bases and 2 bases respectively, with 10 bases between them.

The origin of this receptor is an adult man with Graves' ophthalmopathy. The sequencing sample was made of peripheral blood. This chain joins TRBV12-3 or TRBV12-4 and TRBJ2-5; D might be TRBD2 (6 bases). The CDR3 sequence is CASSFPSVQETQYF. The CDR3 coding sequence is TGTGCCAGCAGTTTCCCTAGCGTACAAGAGACCCAGTACTTC.